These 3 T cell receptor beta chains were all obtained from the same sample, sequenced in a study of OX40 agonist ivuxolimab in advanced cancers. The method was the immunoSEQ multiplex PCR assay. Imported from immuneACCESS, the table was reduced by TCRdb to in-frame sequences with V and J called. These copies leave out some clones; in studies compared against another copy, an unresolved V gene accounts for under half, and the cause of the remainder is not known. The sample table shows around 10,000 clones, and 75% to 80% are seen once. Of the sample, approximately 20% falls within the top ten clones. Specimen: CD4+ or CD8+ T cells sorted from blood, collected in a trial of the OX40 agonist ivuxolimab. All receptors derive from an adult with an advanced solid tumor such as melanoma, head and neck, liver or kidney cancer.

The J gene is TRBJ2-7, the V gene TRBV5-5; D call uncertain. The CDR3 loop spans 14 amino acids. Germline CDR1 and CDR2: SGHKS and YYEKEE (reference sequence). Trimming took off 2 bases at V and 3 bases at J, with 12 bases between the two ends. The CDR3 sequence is CASSFLDTLYEQYF. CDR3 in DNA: TGTGCCAGCAGCTTTCTTGACACGCTCTACGAGCAGTACTTC. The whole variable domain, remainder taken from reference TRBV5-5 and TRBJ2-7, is DAGVTQSPTHLIKTRGQQVTLRCSPISGHKSVSWYQQVLGQGPQFIFQYYEKEERGRGNFPDRFSARQFPNYSSELNVNALLLGDSALYLCASSFLDTLYEQYFGPGTRLTVT.

The CDR3 coding sequence is TGTGCCAGCAGCTCTGACAGGACCGGGGCCCAGCATTTT. Translated, it gives CASSSDRTGAQHF. The V and J genes are TRBV11-3 and TRBJ1-5; weak D call: TRBD1 (6 bases). The CDR3 totals 13 residues. Germline CDR1 and CDR2: SGHNT and YENEEA. V gave up 4 bases and J gave up 11 bases, with 15 bases separating them.

The CDR3 DNA follows: TGCGCCAGCAGCCAAAGGACGGAAGGTAACACCGGGGAGCTGTTTTTT. It codes for CASSQRTEGNTGELFF. The chain has TRBV4-1 and TRBJ2-2; D not certain. The CDR3 extends over 16 amino acids. The V gene's germline CDR1 is MGHRA and CDR2 YSYEKL. V was shortened by 2 bases and J by 2 bases, with 12 bases between the two germline ends.